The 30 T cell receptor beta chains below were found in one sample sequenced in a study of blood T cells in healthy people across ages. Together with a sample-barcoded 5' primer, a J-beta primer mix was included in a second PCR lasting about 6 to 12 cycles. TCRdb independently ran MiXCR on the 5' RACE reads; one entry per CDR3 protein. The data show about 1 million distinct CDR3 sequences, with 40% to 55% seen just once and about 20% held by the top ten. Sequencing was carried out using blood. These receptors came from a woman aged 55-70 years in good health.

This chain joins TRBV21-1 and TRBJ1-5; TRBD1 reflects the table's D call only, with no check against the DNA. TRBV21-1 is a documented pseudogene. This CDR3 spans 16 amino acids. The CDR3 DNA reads TGTGCCAGCAGCAAATGGGACGTGGGGGGCAATCAGCCCCAGCATTTT. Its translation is CASSKWDVGGNQPQHF.

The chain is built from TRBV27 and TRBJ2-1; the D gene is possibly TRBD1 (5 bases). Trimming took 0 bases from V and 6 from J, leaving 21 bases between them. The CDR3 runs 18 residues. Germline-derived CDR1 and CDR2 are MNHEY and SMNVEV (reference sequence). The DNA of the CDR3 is TGTGCCAGCAGTTTATCGATTATTCGCAGGGCGACCCTCAATGAGCAGTTCTTC. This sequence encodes CASSLSIIRRATLNEQFF.

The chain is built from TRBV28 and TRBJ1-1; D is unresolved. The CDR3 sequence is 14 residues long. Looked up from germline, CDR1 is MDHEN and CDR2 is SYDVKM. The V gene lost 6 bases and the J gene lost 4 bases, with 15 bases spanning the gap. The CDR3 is CASSKSGGSTEAFF. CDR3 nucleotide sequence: TGTGCCAGCAGCAAATCGGGAGGGTCCACTGAAGCTTTCTTT.

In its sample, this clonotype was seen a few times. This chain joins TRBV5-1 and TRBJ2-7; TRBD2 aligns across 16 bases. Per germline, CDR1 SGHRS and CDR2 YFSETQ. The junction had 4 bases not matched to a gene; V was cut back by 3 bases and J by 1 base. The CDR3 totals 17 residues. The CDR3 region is CASSSGLAGGPSYEQYF. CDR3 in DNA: TGCGCCAGCAGCTCGGGACTAGCGGGAGGGCCTTCCTACGAGCAGTACTTC.

The CDR3 sequence is CASSSTKGLAGYNEQFF. The CDR3 DNA follows: TGCGCCAGCAGCTCTACTAAGGGACTAGCGGGTTACAATGAGCAGTTCTTC. The chain has TRBV5-1 and TRBJ2-1; 12 nucleotides align to TRBD2. V lost 3 bases to trimming and J lost 4 bases; unmatched junction nucleotides: 8. The CDR3 has 17 residues. The germline V gene has CDR1 SGHRS and CDR2 YFSETQ.

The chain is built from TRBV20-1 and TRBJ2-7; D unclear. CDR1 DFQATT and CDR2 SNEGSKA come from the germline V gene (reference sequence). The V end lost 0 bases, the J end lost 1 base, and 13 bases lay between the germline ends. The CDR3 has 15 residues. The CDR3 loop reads CSARETRIQSYEQYF. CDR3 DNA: TGCAGTGCTAGAGAAACTCGTATTCAGTCCTACGAGCAGTACTTC.

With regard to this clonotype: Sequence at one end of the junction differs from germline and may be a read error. The CDR3 bases are TGCAGTGCGGGGCGGCCTAATTCACCCCTTCACTTT. Translation: CSAGRPNSPLHF. The chain employs TRBV20-1 and TRBJ1-6, with D possibly being TRBD1 (5 bases). Germline CDR1 DFQATT, CDR2 SNEGSKA (reference sequence). The CDR3 extends over 12 amino acids.

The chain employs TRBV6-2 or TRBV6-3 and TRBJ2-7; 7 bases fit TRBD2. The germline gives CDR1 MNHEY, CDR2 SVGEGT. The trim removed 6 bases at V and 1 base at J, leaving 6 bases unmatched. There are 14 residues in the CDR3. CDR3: CASRPSGISYEQYF. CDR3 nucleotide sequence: TGTGCCAGCAGACCCAGCGGGATTTCCTACGAGCAGTACTTC.

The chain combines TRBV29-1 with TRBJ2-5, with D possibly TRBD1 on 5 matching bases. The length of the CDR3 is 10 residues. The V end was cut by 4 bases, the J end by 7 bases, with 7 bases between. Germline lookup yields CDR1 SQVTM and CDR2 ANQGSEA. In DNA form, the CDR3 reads TGCAGCGTTGGGGGCGGGACCCAGTACTTC. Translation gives CSVGGGTQYF.

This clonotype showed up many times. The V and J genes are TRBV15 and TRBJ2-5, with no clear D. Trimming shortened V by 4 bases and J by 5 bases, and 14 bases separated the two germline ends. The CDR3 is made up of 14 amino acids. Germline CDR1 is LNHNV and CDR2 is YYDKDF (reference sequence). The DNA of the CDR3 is TGTGCCACCAGCATCGCGAGTATCGCGGAGACCCAGTACTTC. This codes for CATSIASIAETQYF.

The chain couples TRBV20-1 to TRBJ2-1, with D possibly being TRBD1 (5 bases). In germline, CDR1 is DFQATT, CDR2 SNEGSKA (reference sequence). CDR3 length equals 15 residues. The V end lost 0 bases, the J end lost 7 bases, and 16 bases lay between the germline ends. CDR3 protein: CSARDAGFLGNEQFF. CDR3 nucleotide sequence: TGCAGTGCTAGAGATGCAGGGTTCTTAGGGAATGAGCAGTTCTTC.

The CDR3 sequence is CASSVEPRWTQYF. For the CDR3, the DNA is TGTGCCAGCAGCGTAGAGCCCAGGTGGACGCAGTATTTT. V and J are TRBV9 and TRBJ2-3; D remains unclear. The germline V and J ends were trimmed by 0 bases and 9 bases, with 11 bases remaining between them. The V gene's germline CDR1 is SGDLS and CDR2 YYNGEE. This CDR3 has 13 amino acids.

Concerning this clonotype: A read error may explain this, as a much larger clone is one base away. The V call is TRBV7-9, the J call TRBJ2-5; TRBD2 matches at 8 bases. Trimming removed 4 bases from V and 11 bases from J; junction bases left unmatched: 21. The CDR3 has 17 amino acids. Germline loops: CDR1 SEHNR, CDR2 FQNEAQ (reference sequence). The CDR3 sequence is CASSYPRAGVAYNEQYF. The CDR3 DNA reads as TGTGCCAGCAGCTACCCCAGAGCGGGAGTAGCCTACAATGAGCAGTACTTC.

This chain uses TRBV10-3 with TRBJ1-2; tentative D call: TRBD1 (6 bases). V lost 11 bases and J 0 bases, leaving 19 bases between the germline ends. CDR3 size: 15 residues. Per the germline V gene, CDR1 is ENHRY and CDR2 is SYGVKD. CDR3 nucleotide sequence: TGTGCCGCCATGGGGGGGCGAACGCCTAACTATGGCTACACCTTC. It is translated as CAAMGGRTPNYGYTF.

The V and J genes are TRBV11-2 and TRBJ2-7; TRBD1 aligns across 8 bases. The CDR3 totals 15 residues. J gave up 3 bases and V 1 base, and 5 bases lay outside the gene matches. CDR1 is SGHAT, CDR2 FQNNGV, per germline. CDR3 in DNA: TGTGCCAGCAGCTTAGGGACAGGGCGCTACTACGAGCAGTACTTC. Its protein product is CASSLGTGRYYEQYF. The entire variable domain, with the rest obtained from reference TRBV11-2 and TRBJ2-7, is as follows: EAGVAQSPRYKIIEKRQSVAFWCNPISGHATLYWYQQILGQGPKLLIQFQNNGVVDDSQLPKDRFSAERLKGVDSTLKIQPAKLEDSAVYLCASSLGTGRYYEQYFGPGTRLTVT.

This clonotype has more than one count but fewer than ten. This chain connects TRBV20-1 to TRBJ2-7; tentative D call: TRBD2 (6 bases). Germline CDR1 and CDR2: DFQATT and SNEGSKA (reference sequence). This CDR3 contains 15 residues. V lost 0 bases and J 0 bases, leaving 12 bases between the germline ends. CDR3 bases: TGCAGTGCTAGAGATCCGGCGGGGAGCTCCTACGAGCAGTACTTC. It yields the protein CSARDPAGSSYEQYF.

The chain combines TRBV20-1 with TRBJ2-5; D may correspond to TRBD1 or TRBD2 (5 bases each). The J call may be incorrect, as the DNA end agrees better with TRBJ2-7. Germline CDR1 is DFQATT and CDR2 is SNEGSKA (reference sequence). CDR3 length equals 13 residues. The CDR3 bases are TGCAGTGTAGAAGCCGGGACCTCCTACGAGCAGTACTTC. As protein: CSVEAGTSYEQYF.

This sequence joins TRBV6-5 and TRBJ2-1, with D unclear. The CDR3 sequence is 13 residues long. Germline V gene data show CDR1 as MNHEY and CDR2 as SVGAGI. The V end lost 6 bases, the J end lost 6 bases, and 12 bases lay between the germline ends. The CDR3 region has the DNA TGTGCCAGCAGACCATCCTGGGGCAATGAGCAGTTCTTC. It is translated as CASRPSWGNEQFF.

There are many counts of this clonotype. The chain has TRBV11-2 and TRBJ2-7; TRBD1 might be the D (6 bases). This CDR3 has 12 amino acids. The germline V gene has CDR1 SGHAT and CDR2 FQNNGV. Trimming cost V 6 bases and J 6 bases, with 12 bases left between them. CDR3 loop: CASSLQGCEQYF. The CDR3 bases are TGTGCCAGCAGTTTGCAGGGGTGCGAGCAGTACTTC.

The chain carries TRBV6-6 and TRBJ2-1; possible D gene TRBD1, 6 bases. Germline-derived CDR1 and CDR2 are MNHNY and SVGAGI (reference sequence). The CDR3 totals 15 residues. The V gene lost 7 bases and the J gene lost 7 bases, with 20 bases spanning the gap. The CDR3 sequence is CASNWDMGAYNEQFF. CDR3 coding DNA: TGTGCCAGCAACTGGGACATGGGGGCGTATAATGAGCAGTTCTTC.

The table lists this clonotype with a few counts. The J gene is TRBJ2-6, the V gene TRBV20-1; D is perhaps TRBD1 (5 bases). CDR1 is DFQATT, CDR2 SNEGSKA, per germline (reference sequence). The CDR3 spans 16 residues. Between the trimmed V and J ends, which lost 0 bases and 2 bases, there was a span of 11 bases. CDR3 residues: CSARDLLGAGANVLTF. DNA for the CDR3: TGCAGTGCTAGAGATCTCCTAGGGGCTGGGGCCAACGTCCTGACTTTC.

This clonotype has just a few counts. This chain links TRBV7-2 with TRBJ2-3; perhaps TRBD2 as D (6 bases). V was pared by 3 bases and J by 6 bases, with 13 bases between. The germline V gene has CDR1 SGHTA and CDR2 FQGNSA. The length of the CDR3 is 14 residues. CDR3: CASSFGAGTDTQYF. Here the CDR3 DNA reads TGTGCCAGCAGCTTTGGTGCGGGGACTGATACGCAGTATTTT.

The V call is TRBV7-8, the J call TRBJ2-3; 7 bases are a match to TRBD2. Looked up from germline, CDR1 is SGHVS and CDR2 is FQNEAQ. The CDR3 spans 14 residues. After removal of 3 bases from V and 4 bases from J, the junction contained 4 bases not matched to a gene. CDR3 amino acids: CASSLRESSDTQYF. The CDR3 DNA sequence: TGTGCCAGCAGCTTGCGGGAGTCATCAGATACGCAGTATTTT. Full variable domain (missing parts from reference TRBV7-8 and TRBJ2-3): GAGVSQSPRYKVAKRGQDVALRCDPISGHVSLFWYQQALGQGPEFLTYFQNEAQLDKSGLPSDRFFAERPEGSVSTLKIQRTQQEDSAVYLCASSLRESSDTQYFGPGTRLTVL.

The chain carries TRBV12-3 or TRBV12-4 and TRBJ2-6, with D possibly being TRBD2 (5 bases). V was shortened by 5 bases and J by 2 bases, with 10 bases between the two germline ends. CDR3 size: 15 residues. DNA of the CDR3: TGTGCCAGCAGTCCCACTAGTGCTGGGGCCAACGTCCTGACTTTC. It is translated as CASSPTSAGANVLTF.

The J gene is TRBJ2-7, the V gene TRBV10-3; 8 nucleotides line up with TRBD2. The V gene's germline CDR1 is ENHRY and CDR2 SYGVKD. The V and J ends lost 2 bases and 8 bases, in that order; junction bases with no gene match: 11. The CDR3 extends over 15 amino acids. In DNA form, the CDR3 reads TGTGCCATCAGTGAGCGCCCGGGGGGGCGATACAAGCAGTACTTC. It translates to CAISERPGGRYKQYF.

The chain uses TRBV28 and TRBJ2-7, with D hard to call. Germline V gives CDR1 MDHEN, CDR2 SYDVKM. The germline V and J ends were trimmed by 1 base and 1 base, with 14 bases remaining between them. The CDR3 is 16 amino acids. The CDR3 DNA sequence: TGTGCCAGCAGTTTATCAGCCCGCGGTCCTTCCTACGAGCAGTACTTC. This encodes CASSLSARGPSYEQYF.

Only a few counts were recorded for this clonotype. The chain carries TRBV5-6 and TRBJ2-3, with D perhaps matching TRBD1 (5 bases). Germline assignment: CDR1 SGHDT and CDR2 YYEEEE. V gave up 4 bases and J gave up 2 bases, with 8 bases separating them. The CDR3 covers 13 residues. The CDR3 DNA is TGTGCCAGCAGCGGACATGCCACAGATACGCAGTATTTT. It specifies CASSGHATDTQYF.

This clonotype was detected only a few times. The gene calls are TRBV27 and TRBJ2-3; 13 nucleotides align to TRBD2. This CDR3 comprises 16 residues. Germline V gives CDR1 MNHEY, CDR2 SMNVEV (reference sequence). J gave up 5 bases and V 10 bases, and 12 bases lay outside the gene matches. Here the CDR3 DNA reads TGTGCCACCTCAGGCATAAGGACTAGCGGGAGAGATACGCAGTATTTT. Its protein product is CATSGIRTSGRDTQYF.

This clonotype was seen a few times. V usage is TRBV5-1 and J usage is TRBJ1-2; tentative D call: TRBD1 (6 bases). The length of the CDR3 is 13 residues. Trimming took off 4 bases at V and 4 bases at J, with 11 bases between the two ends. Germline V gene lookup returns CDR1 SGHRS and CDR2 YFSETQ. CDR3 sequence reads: CASSGGGIYGYTF. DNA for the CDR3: TGCGCCAGCAGCGGAGGGGGGATCTATGGCTACACCTTC.

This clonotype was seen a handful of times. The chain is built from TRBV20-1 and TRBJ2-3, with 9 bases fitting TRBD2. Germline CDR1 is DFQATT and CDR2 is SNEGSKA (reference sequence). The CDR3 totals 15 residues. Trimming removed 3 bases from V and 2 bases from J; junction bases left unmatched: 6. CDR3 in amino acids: CSASLAGVVTDTQYF. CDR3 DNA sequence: TGCAGTGCTAGTTTAGCGGGAGTCGTCACAGATACGCAGTATTTT.